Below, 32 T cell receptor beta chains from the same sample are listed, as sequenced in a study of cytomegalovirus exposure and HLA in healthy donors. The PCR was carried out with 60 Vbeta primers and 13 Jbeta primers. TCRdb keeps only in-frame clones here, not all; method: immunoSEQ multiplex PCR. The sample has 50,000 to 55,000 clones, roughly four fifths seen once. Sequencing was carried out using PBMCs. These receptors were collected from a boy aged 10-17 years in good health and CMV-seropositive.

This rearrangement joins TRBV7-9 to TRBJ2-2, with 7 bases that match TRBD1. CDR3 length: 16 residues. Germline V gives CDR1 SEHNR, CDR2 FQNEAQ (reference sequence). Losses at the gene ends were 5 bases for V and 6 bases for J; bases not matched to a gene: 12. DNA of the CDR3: TGTGCCAGCAGCGGTAGGAGACAGGGAGAGGCCGGGGAGCTGTTTTTT. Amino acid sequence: CASSGRRQGEAGELFF.

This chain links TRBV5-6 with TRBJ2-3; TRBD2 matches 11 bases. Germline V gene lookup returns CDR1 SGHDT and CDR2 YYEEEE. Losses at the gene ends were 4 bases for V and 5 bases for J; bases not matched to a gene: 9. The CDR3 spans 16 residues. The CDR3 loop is CASSLLAGATVDTQYF. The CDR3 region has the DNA TGTGCCAGCAGCCTACTAGCGGGGGCCACTGTAGATACGCAGTATTTT.

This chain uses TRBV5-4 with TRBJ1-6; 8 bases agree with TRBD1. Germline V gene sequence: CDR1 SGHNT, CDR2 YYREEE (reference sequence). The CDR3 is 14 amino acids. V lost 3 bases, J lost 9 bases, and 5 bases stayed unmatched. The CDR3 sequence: CASSSTGEGSPLHF. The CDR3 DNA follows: TGTGCCAGCAGCTCGACAGGGGAAGGTTCACCCCTCCACTTT.

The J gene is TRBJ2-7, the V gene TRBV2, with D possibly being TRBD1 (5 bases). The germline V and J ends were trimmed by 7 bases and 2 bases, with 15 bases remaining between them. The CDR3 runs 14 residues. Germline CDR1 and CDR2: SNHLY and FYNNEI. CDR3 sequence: CASINTDTPYEQYF. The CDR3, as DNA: TGTGCCAGCATCAACACGGACACCCCCTACGAGCAGTACTTC. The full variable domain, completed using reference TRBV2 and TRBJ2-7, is EPEVTQTPSHQVTQMGQEVILRCVPISNHLYFYWYRQILGQKVEFLVSFYNNEISEKSEIFDDQFSVERPDGSNFTLKIRSTKLEDSAMYFCASINTDTPYEQYFGPGTRLTVT.

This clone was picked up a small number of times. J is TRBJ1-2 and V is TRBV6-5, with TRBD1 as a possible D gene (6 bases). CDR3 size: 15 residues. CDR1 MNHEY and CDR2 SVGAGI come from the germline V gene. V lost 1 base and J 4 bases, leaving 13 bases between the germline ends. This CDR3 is CASSYLGALFYGYTF. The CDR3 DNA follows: TGTGCCAGCAGTTACTTGGGGGCGTTATTCTATGGCTACACCTTC.

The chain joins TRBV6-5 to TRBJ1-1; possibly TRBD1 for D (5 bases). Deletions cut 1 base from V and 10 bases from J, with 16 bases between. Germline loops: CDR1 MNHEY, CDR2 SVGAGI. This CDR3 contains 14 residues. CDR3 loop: CASSYYSPREGAFF. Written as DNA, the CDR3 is TGTGCCAGCAGTTACTATTCCCCCAGGGAGGGAGCTTTCTTT.

In DNA form, the CDR3 reads TGTGCCATCGGGGGACAGGGGGATTACGAGCAGTACTTC. As protein: CAIGGQGDYEQYF. The genes are TRBV10-3 and TRBJ2-7; 11 positions match TRBD1. Germline-derived CDR1 and CDR2 are ENHRY and SYGVKD. Unmatched junction bases numbered 4, after V lost 8 bases and J lost 4 bases. The CDR3 spans 13 residues.

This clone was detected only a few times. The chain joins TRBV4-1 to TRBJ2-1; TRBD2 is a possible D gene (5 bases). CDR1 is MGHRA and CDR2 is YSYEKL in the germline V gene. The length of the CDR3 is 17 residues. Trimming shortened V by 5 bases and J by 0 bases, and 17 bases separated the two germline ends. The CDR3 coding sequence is TGCGCCAGCAGCGGAGGTCCGGGCGATACCTCCTACAATGAGCAGTTCTTC. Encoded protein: CASSGGPGDTSYNEQFF.

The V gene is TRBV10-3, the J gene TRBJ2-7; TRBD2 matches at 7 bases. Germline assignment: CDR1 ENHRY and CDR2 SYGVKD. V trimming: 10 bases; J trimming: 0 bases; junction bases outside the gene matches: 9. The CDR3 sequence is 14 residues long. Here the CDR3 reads CATMLAEPSYEQYF. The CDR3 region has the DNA TGTGCCACGATGCTAGCGGAACCCTCCTACGAGCAGTACTTC.

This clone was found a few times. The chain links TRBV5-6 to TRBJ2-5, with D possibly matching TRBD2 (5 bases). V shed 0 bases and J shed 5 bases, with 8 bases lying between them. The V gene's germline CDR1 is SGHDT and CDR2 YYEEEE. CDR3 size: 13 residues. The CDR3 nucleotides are TGTGCCAGCAGCTTGGGTCCGGGGGAGACCCAGTACTTC. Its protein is CASSLGPGETQYF.

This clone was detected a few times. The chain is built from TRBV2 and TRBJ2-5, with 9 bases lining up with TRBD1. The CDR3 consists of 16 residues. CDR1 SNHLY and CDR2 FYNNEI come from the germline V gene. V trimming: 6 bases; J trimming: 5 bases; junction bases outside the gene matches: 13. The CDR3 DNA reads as TGTGCCAGCAGGGGACAGGGACGAGGGGTCGGGGAGACCCAGTACTTC. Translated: CASRGQGRGVGETQYF.

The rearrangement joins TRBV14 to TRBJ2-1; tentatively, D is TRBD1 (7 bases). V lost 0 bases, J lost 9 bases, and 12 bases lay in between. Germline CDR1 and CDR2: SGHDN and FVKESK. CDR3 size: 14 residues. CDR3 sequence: CASSQERQGGEQFF. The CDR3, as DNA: TGTGCCAGCAGCCAAGAGAGGCAGGGGGGTGAGCAGTTCTTC.

The CDR3 DNA follows: TGTGCCAGCAGTTACTCGTCCGGGGAGCGCACAGATACGCAGTATTTT. Residues: CASSYSSGERTDTQYF. The genes are TRBV6-6 and TRBJ2-3, with D tentatively TRBD2 (5 bases). The CDR3 has 16 residues. Trimming stripped 0 bases from V and 1 base from J, with 11 bases between. Germline CDR1 is MNHNY and CDR2 is SVGAGI (reference sequence).

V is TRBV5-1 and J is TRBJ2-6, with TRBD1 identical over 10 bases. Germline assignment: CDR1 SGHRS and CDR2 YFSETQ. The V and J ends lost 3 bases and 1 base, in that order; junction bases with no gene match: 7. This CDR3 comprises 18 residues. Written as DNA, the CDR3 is TGCGCCAGCAGCTCGTGGGACAGGGGAGTATCTGGGGCCAACGTCCTGACTTTC. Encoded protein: CASSSWDRGVSGANVLTF.

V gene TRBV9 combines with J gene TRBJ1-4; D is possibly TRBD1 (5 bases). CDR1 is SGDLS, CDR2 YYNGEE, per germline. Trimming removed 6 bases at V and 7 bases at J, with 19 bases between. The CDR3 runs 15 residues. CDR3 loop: CASTPGAGDGEKLFF. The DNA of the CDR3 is TGTGCCAGCACCCCCGGCGCGGGGGACGGTGAAAAACTGTTTTTT. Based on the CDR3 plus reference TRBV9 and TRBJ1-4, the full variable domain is DSGVTQTPKHLITATGQRVTLRCSPRSGDLSVYWYQQSLDQGLQFLIQYYNGEERAKGNILERFSAQQFPDLHSELNLSSLELGDSALYFCASTPGAGDGEKLFFGSGTQLSVL.

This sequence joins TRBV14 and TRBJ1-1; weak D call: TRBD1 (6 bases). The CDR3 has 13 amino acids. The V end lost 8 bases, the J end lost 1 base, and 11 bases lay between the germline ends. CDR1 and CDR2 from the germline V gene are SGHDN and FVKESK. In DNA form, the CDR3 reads TGTGCCAGCTCCTCGACAGGGAACACTGAAGCTTTCTTT. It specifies CASSSTGNTEAFF.

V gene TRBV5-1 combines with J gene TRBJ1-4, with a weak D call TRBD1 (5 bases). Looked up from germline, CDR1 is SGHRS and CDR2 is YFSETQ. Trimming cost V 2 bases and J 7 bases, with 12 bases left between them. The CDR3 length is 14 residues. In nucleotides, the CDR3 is TGCGCCAGCAGCTTCAGGGTCGGCGGTGAAAAACTGTTTTTT. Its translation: CASSFRVGGEKLFF. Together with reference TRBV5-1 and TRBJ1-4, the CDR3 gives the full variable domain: KAGVTQTPRYLIKTRGQQVTLSCSPISGHRSVSWYQQTPGQGLQFLFEYFSETQRNKGNFPGRFSGRQFSNSRSEMNVSTLELGDSALYLCASSFRVGGEKLFFGSGTQLSVL.

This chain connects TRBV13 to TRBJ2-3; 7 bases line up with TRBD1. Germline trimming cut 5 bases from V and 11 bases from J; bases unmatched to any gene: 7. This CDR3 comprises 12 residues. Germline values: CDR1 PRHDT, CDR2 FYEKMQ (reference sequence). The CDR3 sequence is CASSARQGGQYF. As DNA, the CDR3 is TGTGCCAGCAGCGCTCGACAGGGTGGGCAGTATTTT. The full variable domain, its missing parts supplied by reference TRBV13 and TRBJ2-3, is AAGVIQSPRHLIKEKRETATLKCYPIPRHDTVYWYQQGPGQDPQFLISFYEKMQSDKGSIPDRFSAQQFSDYHSELNMSSLELGDSALYFCASSARQGGQYFGPGTRLTVL.

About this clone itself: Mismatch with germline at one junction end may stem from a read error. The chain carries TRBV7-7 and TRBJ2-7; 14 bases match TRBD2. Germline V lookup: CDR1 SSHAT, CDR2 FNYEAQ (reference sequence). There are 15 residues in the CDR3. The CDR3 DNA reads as TGTGCTAGCAGCATGGAGGGACTAGCGGGAGTCGAGCAGTACTTC. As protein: CASSMEGLAGVEQYF. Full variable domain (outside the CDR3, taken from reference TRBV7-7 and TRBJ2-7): GAGVSQSPRYKVTKRGQDVTLRCDPISSHATLYWYQQALGQGPEFLTYFNYEAQPDKSGLPSDRFSAERPEGSISTLTIQRTEQRDSAMYRCASSMEGLAGVEQYFGPGTRLTVT.

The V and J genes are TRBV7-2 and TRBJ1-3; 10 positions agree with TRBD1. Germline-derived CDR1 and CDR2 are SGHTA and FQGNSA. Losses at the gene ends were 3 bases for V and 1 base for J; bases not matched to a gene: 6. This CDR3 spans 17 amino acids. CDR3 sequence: CASSFPGQGFSGNTIYF. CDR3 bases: TGTGCCAGCAGCTTTCCGGGACAGGGGTTTTCTGGAAACACCATATATTTT.

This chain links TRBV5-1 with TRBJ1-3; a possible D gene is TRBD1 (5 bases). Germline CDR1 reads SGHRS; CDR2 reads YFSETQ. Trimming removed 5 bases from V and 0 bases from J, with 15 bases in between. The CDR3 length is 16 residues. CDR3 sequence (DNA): TGCGCCAGCAGGCGCGATCACAGGAGCTCTGGAAACACCATATATTTT. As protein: CASRRDHRSSGNTIYF.

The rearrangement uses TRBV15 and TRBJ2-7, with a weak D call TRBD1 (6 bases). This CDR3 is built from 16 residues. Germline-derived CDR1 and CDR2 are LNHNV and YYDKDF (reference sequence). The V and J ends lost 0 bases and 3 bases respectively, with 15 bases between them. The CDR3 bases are TGTGCCACCAGCAGAGATCCGGGACACCGAAACTACGAGCAGTACTTC. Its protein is CATSRDPGHRNYEQYF.

In DNA, the CDR3 is TGTGCCAGCAGTTCAGGCAGGGTCACTGAAGCTTTCTTT. It specifies CASSSGRVTEAFF. J is TRBJ1-1 and V is TRBV6-1, with D perhaps matching TRBD1 (5 bases). Trimming removed 5 bases from V and 4 bases from J, with 11 bases in between. CDR1 and CDR2 (germline): MNHNS, SASEGT. The CDR3 length is 13 residues.

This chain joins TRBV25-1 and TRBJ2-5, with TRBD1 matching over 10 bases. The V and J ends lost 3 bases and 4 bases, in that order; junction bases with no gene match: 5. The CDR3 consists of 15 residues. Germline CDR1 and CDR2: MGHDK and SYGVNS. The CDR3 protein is CASSDPGQGRETQYF. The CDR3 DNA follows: TGTGCCAGCAGTGATCCGGGACAGGGGCGAGAGACCCAGTACTTC.

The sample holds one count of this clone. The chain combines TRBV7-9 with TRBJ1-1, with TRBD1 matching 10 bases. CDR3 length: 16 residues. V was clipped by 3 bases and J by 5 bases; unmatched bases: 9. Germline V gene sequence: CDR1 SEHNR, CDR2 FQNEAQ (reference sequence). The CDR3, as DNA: TGTGCCAGCAGCTTGTCCCGGGACAGGGGAGGGACTGAAGCTTTCTTT. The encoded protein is CASSLSRDRGGTEAFF.

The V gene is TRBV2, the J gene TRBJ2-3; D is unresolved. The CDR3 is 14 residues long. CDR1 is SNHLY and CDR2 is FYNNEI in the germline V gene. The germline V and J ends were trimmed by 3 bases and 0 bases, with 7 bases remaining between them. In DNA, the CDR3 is TGTGCCAGCAGTGATCAGGTTAGCACAGATACGCAGTATTTT. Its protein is CASSDQVSTDTQYF.

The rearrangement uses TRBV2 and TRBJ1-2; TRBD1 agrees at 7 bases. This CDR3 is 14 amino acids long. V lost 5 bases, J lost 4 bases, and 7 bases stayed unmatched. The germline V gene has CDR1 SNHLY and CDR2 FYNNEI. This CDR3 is CASSSTGQSYGYTF. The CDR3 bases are TGTGCCAGCAGTTCGACAGGGCAAAGCTATGGCTACACCTTC.

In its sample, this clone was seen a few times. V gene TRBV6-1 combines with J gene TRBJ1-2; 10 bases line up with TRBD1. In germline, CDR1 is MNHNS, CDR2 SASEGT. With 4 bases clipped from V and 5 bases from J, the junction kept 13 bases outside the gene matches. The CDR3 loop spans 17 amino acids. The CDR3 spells CASSGIDRGPSLYGYTF. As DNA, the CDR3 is TGTGCCAGCAGTGGAATTGACAGGGGGCCATCCCTGTATGGCTACACCTTC.

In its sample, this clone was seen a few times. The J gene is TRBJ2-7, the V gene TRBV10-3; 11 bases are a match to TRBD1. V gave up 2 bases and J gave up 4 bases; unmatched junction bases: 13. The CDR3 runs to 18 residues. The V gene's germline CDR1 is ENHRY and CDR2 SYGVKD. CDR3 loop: CAISETPGTGGFGYEQYF. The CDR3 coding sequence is TGTGCCATCAGTGAGACTCCCGGGACAGGGGGTTTTGGATACGAGCAGTACTTC.

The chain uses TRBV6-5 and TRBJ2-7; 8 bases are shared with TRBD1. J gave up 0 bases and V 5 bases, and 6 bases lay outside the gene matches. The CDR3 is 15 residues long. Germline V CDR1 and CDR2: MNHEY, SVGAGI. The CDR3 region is CASSLWTGSSYEQYF. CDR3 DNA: TGTGCCAGCAGTCTTTGGACAGGGAGCTCCTACGAGCAGTACTTC.

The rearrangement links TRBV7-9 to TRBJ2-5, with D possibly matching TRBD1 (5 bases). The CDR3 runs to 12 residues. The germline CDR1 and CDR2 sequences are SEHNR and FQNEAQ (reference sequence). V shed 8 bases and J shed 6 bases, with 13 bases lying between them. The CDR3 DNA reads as TGTGCCAGCGAAGTGGGGCCAAAGACCCAGTACTTC. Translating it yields CASEVGPKTQYF.

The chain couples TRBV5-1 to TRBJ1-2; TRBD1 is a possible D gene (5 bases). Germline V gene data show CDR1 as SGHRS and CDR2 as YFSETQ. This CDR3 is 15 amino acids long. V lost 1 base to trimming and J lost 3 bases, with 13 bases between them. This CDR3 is CASSLKTDSHYGYTF. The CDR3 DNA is TGCGCCAGCAGCTTGAAGACAGACTCCCACTATGGCTACACCTTC. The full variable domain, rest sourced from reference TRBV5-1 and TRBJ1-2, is KAGVTQTPRYLIKTRGQQVTLSCSPISGHRSVSWYQQTPGQGLQFLFEYFSETQRNKGNFPGRFSGRQFSNSRSEMNVSTLELGDSALYLCASSLKTDSHYGYTFGSGTRLTVV.